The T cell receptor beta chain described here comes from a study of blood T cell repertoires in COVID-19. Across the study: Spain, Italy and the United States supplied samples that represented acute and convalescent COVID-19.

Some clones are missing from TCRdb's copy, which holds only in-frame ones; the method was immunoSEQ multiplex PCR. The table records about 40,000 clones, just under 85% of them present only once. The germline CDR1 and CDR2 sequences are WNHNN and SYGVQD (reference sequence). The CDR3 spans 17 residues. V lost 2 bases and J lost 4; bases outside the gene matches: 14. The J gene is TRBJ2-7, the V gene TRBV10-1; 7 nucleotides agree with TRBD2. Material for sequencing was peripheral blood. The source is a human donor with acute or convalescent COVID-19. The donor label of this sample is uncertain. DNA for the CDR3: TGCGCCAGCAGTGAGGGGGGTCTGGGCGGGAGTACGTACGAGCAGTACTTC. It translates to CASSEGGLGGSTYEQYF.